The clone carrying this T cell receptor (beta chain) was observed a handful of times. Its antigen is not known. The germline V and J ends were trimmed by 5 bases and 8 bases, with 10 bases remaining between them. This CDR3 region has 12 residues. The germline CDR1 and CDR2 sequences are SGHTA and FQGNSA. Sorted populations all exceeded 98% purity. The sample is drawn from a study of beta chain features in type 1 diabetes. Expressed TCRB transcripts were sequenced, since all the RNA that had been isolated was reverse transcribed. Sequenced by immunoSEQ multiplex PCR; TCRdb stores in-frame clones only, minus some. The table records 130,000 to 150,000 clones, 8.5% to 12% of them present only once. Whole-study results and caveats: In the patient group, naive, central memory and Treg TCRB repertoires seemed more alike than in the healthy donor group. Type 1 diabetes patients showed a moderate but significant shortening of TCRB CDR3s in all four CD4+ subsets.

The clonotype comes from a man younger than 30 in good health. The V gene is TRBV7-2, the J gene TRBJ2-1; a weak D match, TRBD2 (5 bases). The specimen was naive CD4+ T cells from blood. The CDR3 DNA sequence: TGTGCCAGCAGCCGTGGGAGCGATGAGCAGTTCTTC. Residues: CASSRGSDEQFF.